This TCR beta chain was profiled in a study of blood T cell repertoires in COVID-19. Study in general: Sample material is recorded as cDNA or gDNA derived from T cells, B-cell-depleted T cells, or PBMCs.

The repertoire was sequenced with immunoSEQ multiplex PCR; TCRdb's copy has only in-frame clones and lacks some. Among 100,000 or so clones listed, 70% to 80% were seen once. After removal of 4 bases from V and 10 bases from J, the junction contained 16 bases not matched to a gene. The germline gives CDR1 SGDLS, CDR2 YYNGEE. The CDR3 loop spans 16 amino acids. The chain couples TRBV9 to TRBJ2-1; 8 positions agree with TRBD2. The sample consisted of peripheral blood. The receptor comes from a man aged 70 or older with active or convalescent COVID-19. CDR3 protein: CASSPPGGLVSGEQFF. CDR3 coding DNA: TGTGCCAGCAGCCCCCCGGGGGGACTAGTGTCAGGCGAGCAGTTCTTC.